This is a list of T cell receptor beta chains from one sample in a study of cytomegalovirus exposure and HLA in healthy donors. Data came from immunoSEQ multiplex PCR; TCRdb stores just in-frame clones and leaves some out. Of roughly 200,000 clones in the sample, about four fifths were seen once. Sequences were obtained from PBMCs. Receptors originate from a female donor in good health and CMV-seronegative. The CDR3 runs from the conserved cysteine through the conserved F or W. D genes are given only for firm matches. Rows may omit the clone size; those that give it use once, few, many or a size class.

CDR3 protein: CASSLWTGLAGSTDTQYF
CDR3 DNA: TGTGCCAGCAGTTTATGGACGGGACTAGCGGGGAGCACAGATACGCAGTATTTT
J gene: TRBJ2-3
V gene: TRBV28
D gene: TRBD2
clone size: once

CDR3 protein: CASSLAAVQETQYF
CDR3 DNA: TGTGCCAGCAGCCTGGCTGCGGTACAAGAGACCCAGTACTTC
J gene: TRBJ2-5
V gene: TRBV5-4
D gene: NA
clone size: once

CDR3 protein: CASSLVGWGRPTYEQYF
CDR3 DNA: TGTGCCAGTAGTCTAGTAGGGTGGGGCCGACCAACCTACGAGCAGTACTTC
J gene: TRBJ2-7
V gene: TRBV19
D gene: NA
clone size: once

CDR3 protein: CAWSVQLNTEAFF
CDR3 DNA: TGTGCCTGGAGTGTACAATTGAACACTGAAGCTTTCTTT
J gene: TRBJ1-1
V gene: TRBV30
D gene: NA
clone size: few

CDR3 protein: CAWSVLAGQGNTGELFF
CDR3 DNA: TGTGCCTGGAGTGTATTGGCCGGACAGGGGAACACCGGGGAGCTGTTTTTT
J gene: TRBJ2-2
V gene: TRBV30
D gene: TRBD1
clone size: NA

CDR3 protein: CASSPLSGHTYEQYF
CDR3 DNA: TGTGCCAGCAGCCCACTCTCAGGGCATACCTACGAGCAGTACTTC
J gene: TRBJ2-7
V gene: TRBV7-6
D gene: NA
clone size: NA

CDR3 protein: CAWTPGLATYEQYF
CDR3 DNA: TGTGCCTGGACTCCGGGACTAGCAACCTACGAGCAGTACTTC
J gene: TRBJ2-7
V gene: TRBV30
D gene: TRBD2
clone size: NA

CDR3 protein: CASSLATGYEYGYTF
CDR3 DNA: TGTGCCAGCAGCTTAGCAACAGGGTACGAATATGGCTACACCTTC
J gene: TRBJ1-2
V gene: TRBV7-9
D gene: NA
clone size: NA

CDR3 protein: CASTRQSGELFF
CDR3 DNA: TGTGCCAGCACCAGACAATCCGGGGAGCTGTTTTTT
J gene: TRBJ2-2
V gene: TRBV28
D gene: NA
clone size: NA

CDR3 protein: CASSLAPADTQYF
CDR3 DNA: TGTGCCAGCAGCTTAGCGCCAGCAGATACGCAGTATTTT
J gene: TRBJ2-3
V gene: TRBV11-3
D gene: NA
clone size: NA

CDR3 protein: CASSALFEPIDYEQYF
CDR3 DNA: TGTGCCAGCAGCGCCCTGTTTGAGCCAATTGACTACGAGCAGTACTTC
J gene: TRBJ2-7
V gene: TRBV21-1
D gene: NA
clone size: NA

CDR3 protein: CASSEDRWDRAGGEKLFF
CDR3 DNA: TGTGCCAGCAGTGAAGATAGGTGGGACAGGGCAGGCGGTGAAAAACTGTTTTTT
J gene: TRBJ1-4
V gene: TRBV2
D gene: TRBD1
clone size: NA

CDR3 protein: CASSAPGLAGGPYNEQFF
CDR3 DNA: TGTGCCAGCAGCGCCCCGGGACTAGCGGGGGGACCGTACAATGAGCAGTTCTTC
J gene: TRBJ2-1
V gene: TRBV5-4
D gene: TRBD2
clone size: once

CDR3 protein: CASSFKEGQVSYEQYF
CDR3 DNA: TGTGCCAGCAGCTTTAAGGAGGGTCAGGTTTCCTACGAGCAGTACTTC
J gene: TRBJ2-7
V gene: TRBV7-2
D gene: NA
clone size: NA

CDR3 protein: CASSLPGGLNQPQHF
CDR3 DNA: TGTGCCAGCAGCTTACCAGGGGGCTTGAATCAGCCCCAGCATTTT
J gene: TRBJ1-5
V gene: TRBV7-8
D gene: TRBD1
clone size: NA

CDR3 protein: CASSLGGGGSGANVLTF
CDR3 DNA: TGTGCCAGCAGCTTAGGGGGGGGAGGGTCTGGGGCCAACGTCCTGACTTTC
J gene: TRBJ2-6
V gene: TRBV7-9
D gene: TRBD2
clone size: NA

CDR3 protein: CASSSGIGTGGVGDEKLFF
CDR3 DNA: TGCGCCAGCAGCTCGGGTATCGGGACAGGGGGCGTTGGTGATGAAAAACTGTTTTTT
J gene: TRBJ1-4
V gene: TRBV5-1
D gene: TRBD1
clone size: NA

CDR3 protein: CASSLALAGTYNEQFF
CDR3 DNA: TGTGCCAGCAGCTTAGCGCTAGCGGGGACCTACAATGAGCAGTTCTTC
J gene: TRBJ2-1
V gene: TRBV7-9
D gene: TRBD2
clone size: NA

CDR3 protein: CASSQSLTDREKNIQYF
CDR3 DNA: TGCGCCAGCAGTCAATCGCTTACGGACAGGGAAAAAAACATTCAGTACTTC
J gene: TRBJ2-4
V gene: TRBV23-1
D gene: TRBD1
clone size: NA

CDR3 protein: CASSEETSGAYEQYF
CDR3 DNA: TGTGCCAGCAGTGAAGAGACTAGCGGGGCCTACGAGCAGTACTTC
J gene: TRBJ2-7
V gene: TRBV2
D gene: TRBD2
clone size: NA

CDR3 protein: CASSQTFQGQETQYF
CDR3 DNA: TGCGCCAGCAGCCAAACCTTCCAGGGGCAAGAGACCCAGTACTTC
J gene: TRBJ2-5
V gene: TRBV4-3
D gene: NA
clone size: NA

CDR3 protein: CASSIGRVATGELFF
CDR3 DNA: TGTGCCAGTAGTATCGGCAGGGTCGCAACCGGGGAGCTGTTTTTT
J gene: TRBJ2-2
V gene: TRBV19
D gene: NA
clone size: once

CDR3 protein: CASSLVAAGQRTDTQYF
CDR3 DNA: TGTGCCAGCAGCTTGGTGGCGGCGGGCCAACGCACAGATACGCAGTATTTT
J gene: TRBJ2-3
V gene: TRBV5-6
D gene: NA
clone size: NA

CDR3 protein: CASSLVGVGQNFNYGYTF
CDR3 DNA: TGTGCCAGCAGCTTGGTAGGGGTTGGGCAGAACTTTAACTATGGCTACACCTTC
J gene: TRBJ1-2
V gene: TRBV5-4
D gene: NA
clone size: NA

CDR3 protein: CASSPPLGARTGELFF
CDR3 DNA: TGTGCCAGCAGTCCCCCATTAGGGGCAAGGACCGGGGAGCTGTTTTTT
J gene: TRBJ2-2
V gene: TRBV27
D gene: NA
clone size: few

CDR3 protein: CASRYSTVHNEQFF
CDR3 DNA: TGTGCCAGCAGGTACTCCACAGTCCACAATGAGCAGTTCTTC
J gene: TRBJ2-1
V gene: TRBV2
D gene: NA
clone size: NA

CDR3 protein: CASMAGGQDEQYF
CDR3 DNA: TGTGCCAGCATGGCAGGGGGCCAGGACGAGCAGTACTTC
J gene: TRBJ2-7
V gene: TRBV7-9
D gene: TRBD1
clone size: NA

CDR3 protein: CASSEKEEAAYEQYF
CDR3 DNA: TGTGCCAGCAGTGAAAAGGAGGAGGCGGCATACGAGCAGTACTTC
J gene: TRBJ2-7
V gene: TRBV6-1
D gene: NA
clone size: NA

CDR3 protein: CSGSGGAENEQFF
CDR3 DNA: TGCAGCGGTAGCGGGGGGGCCGAGAATGAGCAGTTCTTC
J gene: TRBJ2-1
V gene: TRBV29-1
D gene: TRBD2
clone size: NA

CDR3 protein: CASSIQGQYYGYTF
CDR3 DNA: TGTGCCAGCAGCATACAGGGGCAATACTATGGCTACACCTTC
J gene: TRBJ1-2
V gene: TRBV7-8
D gene: TRBD1
clone size: NA

CDR3 protein: CASSPRDRAETQYF
CDR3 DNA: TGTGCCAGCAGCCCCCGGGACAGGGCTGAGACCCAGTACTTC
J gene: TRBJ2-5
V gene: TRBV5-8
D gene: TRBD1
clone size: NA

CDR3 protein: CASSKESGQRTYEQYF
CDR3 DNA: TGTGCCAGCAGCAAAGAGTCGGGACAGCGCACCTACGAGCAGTACTTC
J gene: TRBJ2-7
V gene: TRBV7-6
D gene: TRBD1
clone size: few

CDR3 protein: CASSQVGRGVAPLHF
CDR3 DNA: TGTGCCAGCAGCCAAGTTGGCAGGGGAGTAGCACCCCTCCACTTT
J gene: TRBJ1-6
V gene: TRBV14
D gene: NA
clone size: once

CDR3 protein: CASSFDSAYTGELFF
CDR3 DNA: TGTGCCAGCAGTTTCGATAGCGCATACACCGGGGAGCTGTTTTTT
J gene: TRBJ2-2
V gene: TRBV27
D gene: NA
clone size: once

CDR3 protein: CASSLSQGADTQYF
CDR3 DNA: TGCGCCAGCAGCTTATCACAAGGGGCAGATACGCAGTATTTT
J gene: TRBJ2-3
V gene: TRBV5-1
D gene: NA
clone size: NA

CDR3 protein: CASSQDPTSGETQYF
CDR3 DNA: TGCGCCAGCAGCCAAGATCCCACATCGGGAGAGACCCAGTACTTC
J gene: TRBJ2-5
V gene: TRBV4-1
D gene: NA
clone size: NA

CDR3 protein: CASTSRAGTKNTEAFF
CDR3 DNA: TGTGCCAGCACCTCTAGAGCCGGGACAAAGAACACTGAAGCTTTCTTT
J gene: TRBJ1-1
V gene: TRBV5-4
D gene: NA
clone size: NA

CDR3 protein: CASSPPSGANVLTF
CDR3 DNA: TGTGCCAGCAGCCCCCCGTCTGGGGCCAACGTCCTGACTTTC
J gene: TRBJ2-6
V gene: TRBV11-3
D gene: NA
clone size: NA

CDR3 protein: CSVAVAGGYTQYF
CDR3 DNA: TGCAGCGTTGCGGTAGCGGGAGGCTATACGCAGTATTTT
J gene: TRBJ2-3
V gene: TRBV29-1
D gene: TRBD2
clone size: NA

CDR3 protein: CASSLFSGTSGNLKNIQYF
CDR3 DNA: TGTGCCAGCAGCTTATTTTCTGGGACTAGCGGAAACCTCAAAAACATTCAGTACTTC
J gene: TRBJ2-4
V gene: TRBV11-3
D gene: TRBD2
clone size: NA

CDR3 protein: CASSALTSGGEQFF
CDR3 DNA: TGTGCCAGCAGCGCATTGACTAGCGGGGGGGAGCAGTTCTTC
J gene: TRBJ2-1
V gene: TRBV9
D gene: TRBD2
clone size: once

CDR3 protein: CASSQERTSREQYF
CDR3 DNA: TGCGCCAGCAGCCAAGAACGGACTAGTCGCGAGCAGTACTTC
J gene: TRBJ2-7
V gene: TRBV4-1
D gene: TRBD2
clone size: NA

CDR3 protein: CASPTSTLSGSRYRNSYEQYF
CDR3 DNA: TGTGCCAGTCCTACATCGACTCTCTCCGGGTCCAGATACCGTAACTCCTACGAGCAGTACTTC
J gene: TRBJ2-7
V gene: TRBV19
D gene: NA
clone size: NA

CDR3 protein: CASSVAGTSGVNEQFF
CDR3 DNA: TGTGCCAGCAGCGTAGCTGGGACTAGCGGCGTCAATGAGCAGTTCTTC
J gene: TRBJ2-1
V gene: TRBV9
D gene: TRBD2
clone size: NA

CDR3 protein: CASKDRADTQYF
CDR3 DNA: TGTGCCAGCAAAGACAGGGCAGATACGCAGTATTTT
J gene: TRBJ2-3
V gene: TRBV2
D gene: TRBD1
clone size: NA

CDR3 protein: CASSLDGRGDEQYF
CDR3 DNA: TGTGCCAGCAGCTTGGATGGCAGGGGGGACGAGCAGTACTTC
J gene: TRBJ2-7
V gene: TRBV5-4
D gene: NA
clone size: few

CDR3 protein: CASRRQGGEAEAFF
CDR3 DNA: TGTGCCAGCAGGCGCCAGGGGGGAGAGGCTGAAGCTTTCTTT
J gene: TRBJ1-1
V gene: TRBV6-5
D gene: TRBD1
clone size: once